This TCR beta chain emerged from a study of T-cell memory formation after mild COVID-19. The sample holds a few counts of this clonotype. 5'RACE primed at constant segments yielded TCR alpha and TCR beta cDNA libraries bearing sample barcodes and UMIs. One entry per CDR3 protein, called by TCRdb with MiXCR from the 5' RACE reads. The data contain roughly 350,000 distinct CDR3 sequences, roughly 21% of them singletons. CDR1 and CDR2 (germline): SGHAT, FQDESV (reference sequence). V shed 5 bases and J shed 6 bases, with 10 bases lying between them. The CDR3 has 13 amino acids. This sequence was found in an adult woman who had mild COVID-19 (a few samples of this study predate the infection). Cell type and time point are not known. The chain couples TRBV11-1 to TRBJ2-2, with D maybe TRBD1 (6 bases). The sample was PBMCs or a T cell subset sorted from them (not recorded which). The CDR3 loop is CASSTGTPGELFF. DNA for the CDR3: TGTGCCAGCAGCACAGGGACGCCCGGGGAGCTGTTTTTT.